This T cell receptor (beta chain) is from a study of blood T cell repertoires in COVID-19. Study overall: Nucleic acid was either cDNA or gDNA, and it came from T cells, B-cell-depleted T cells, or PBMCs.

Only in-frame clones appear in the TCRdb table, and some are missing; sequencing was by immunoSEQ multiplex PCR. The data contain more than 95,000 clones, under 90% of them seen just once; the ten biggest clones take up under 15%. The CDR3 is 13 amino acids. Trimming pared 3 bases from V and 7 bases from J, leaving 10 bases between. The V call is TRBV12-3 or TRBV12-4, the J call TRBJ2-1; possible D gene TRBD2, 5 bases. The receptor was derived from a human donor in a cohort sampled during active or convalescent COVID-19. The sample comprised peripheral blood. The DNA of the CDR3 is TGTGCCAGCAGTTTCGCGGGCAGGAATGAGCAGTTCTTC. Protein product: CASSFAGRNEQFF.